Following are 8 T cell receptor beta chains from one sample sequenced in a study of TIL therapy for anti-PD-1-resistant metastatic lung cancer. This was the immunoSEQ v3 assay. Produced via immunoSEQ multiplex PCR; TCRdb's table is partial and in-frame only. The sample yields about 60,000 clones, about 69% seen once. Time point reported: pre-treatment sample, taken before nivolumab and TIL therapy. Here the sequenced sample was blood, taken at baseline. The receptors here all came from a person aged 25 to 85 with non-small cell lung cancer.

The chain combines TRBV6-6 with TRBJ1-2; no definite D call. V gave up 7 bases and J gave up 3 bases, with 6 bases separating them. The germline CDR1 and CDR2 sequences are MNHNY and SVGAGI (reference sequence). This CDR3 comprises 11 residues. CDR3 protein: CASKGDYGYTF. The CDR3 coding sequence is TGTGCCAGCAAGGGAGACTATGGCTACACCTTC.

This clone was observed a few times. The chain couples TRBV29-1 to TRBJ1-2, with TRBD1 matching over 7 bases. The length of the CDR3 is 12 residues. Germline V lookup: CDR1 SQVTM, CDR2 ANQGSEA. Unmatched junction bases numbered 4, after V lost 6 bases and J lost 3 bases. The CDR3, as DNA: TGCAGCGTGGACCAGGGGGACTATGGCTACACCTTC. Translating it yields CSVDQGDYGYTF. The whole variable domain, remainder taken from reference TRBV29-1 and TRBJ1-2, is SAVISQKPSRDICQRGTSLTIQCQVDSQVTMMFWYRQQPGQSLTLIATANQGSEATYESGFVIDKFPISRPNLTFSTLTVSNMSPEDSSIYLCSVDQGDYGYTFGSGTRLTVV.

This chain links TRBV9 with TRBJ1-1; no firm D call. The germline V and J ends were trimmed by 0 bases and 1 base, with 7 bases remaining between them. CDR1 SGDLS and CDR2 YYNGEE come from the germline V gene. The CDR3 length is 14 residues. CDR3 protein: CASSVGTWNTEAFF. In DNA, the CDR3 is TGTGCCAGCAGCGTAGGGACCTGGAACACTGAAGCTTTCTTT. The variable domain in full, with the rest retrieved from reference TRBV9 and TRBJ1-1, is DSGVTQTPKHLITATGQRVTLRCSPRSGDLSVYWYQQSLDQGLQFLIQYYNGEERAKGNILERFSAQQFPDLHSELNLSSLELGDSALYFCASSVGTWNTEAFFGQGTRLTVV.

This chain links TRBV11-2 with TRBJ2-3; 8 bases match TRBD2. The V gene end was trimmed by 0 bases and the J gene end by 4 bases; junction bases not matched to a gene: 3. The CDR3 totals 15 residues. The germline V gene has CDR1 SGHAT and CDR2 FQNNGV. CDR3 in DNA: TGTGCCAGCAGCTTAGAGAGCGGGAGAGCAGATACGCAGTATTTT. Its protein product is CASSLESGRADTQYF.

The rearrangement links TRBV6-6 to TRBJ1-2; the match to TRBD1 covers 7 bases. The CDR3 covers 13 residues. The V segment lost 4 bases and the J segment 2 bases; nucleotides outside the gene matches: 1. Germline V gene data show CDR1 as MNHNY and CDR2 as SVGAGI (reference sequence). CDR3 region: CASSWDSNYGYTF. CDR3 DNA sequence: TGTGCCAGCAGTTGGGACAGCAACTATGGCTACACCTTC.

This clone was seen just once. The chain links TRBV14 to TRBJ2-5; D gene ambiguous. V was shortened by 3 bases and J by 2 bases, with 7 bases between the two germline ends. The germline V gene has CDR1 SGHDN and CDR2 FVKESK. The CDR3 runs to 13 residues. The CDR3 nucleotides are TGTGCCAGCAGCCATTATATTCAAGAGACCCAGTACTTC. Encoded protein: CASSHYIQETQYF.

This clone has just a few counts. This rearrangement joins TRBV28 to TRBJ1-2; a weak D match, TRBD1 (5 bases). Germline V lookup: CDR1 MDHEN, CDR2 SYDVKM. The CDR3 sequence is 12 residues long. Trimming stripped 8 bases from V and 1 base from J, with 8 bases between. CDR3 nucleotides: TGTGCCAGCGAGGGGCATAACTATGGCTACACCTTC. This encodes CASEGHNYGYTF.

The rearrangement uses TRBV5-1 and TRBJ1-4; no firm D call. V was shortened by 1 base and J by 0 bases, with 4 bases between the two germline ends. Germline V gene sequence: CDR1 SGHRS, CDR2 YFSETQ. The CDR3 covers 14 residues. CDR3 nucleotides: TGCGCCAGCAGCTTGAGCTCAACTAATGAAAAACTGTTTTTT. Encoded protein: CASSLSSTNEKLFF. Combining the CDR3 with reference TRBV5-1 and TRBJ1-4 gives the whole variable domain KAGVTQTPRYLIKTRGQQVTLSCSPISGHRSVSWYQQTPGQGLQFLFEYFSETQRNKGNFPGRFSGRQFSNSRSEMNVSTLELGDSALYLCASSLSSTNEKLFFGSGTQLSVL.